The entry that follows covers one T cell receptor beta chain sequence. Antigen: not known. The length of the CDR3 is 13 residues. Deletions cut 7 bases from V and 6 bases from J, with 13 bases between. Germline V CDR1 and CDR2: LNHDA, SQIVND (reference sequence). Unexposed donor CD4+ T cells date from about 2011-2018, before the COVID-19 pandemic. After roughly 9 days of culture, CD4+ T cells were isolated. Cells permitting, SARS-CoV-2 S/N and four cold-coronavirus spikes were tested on unexposed-donor CD4+ T cells. Cultures held under 2.5 million PBMCs per well with about 10 IU/ml IL-2. These data originate in a study of CD4 T cells in relation to SARS-CoV-2 and coronaviruses. Study-wide context: The negative reference was HIV-1 Nef peptide pool or peptide-free culture. Whole-study findings and limits: In around two thirds of donors, memory CD4+ clonotypes crossrecognized SARS-CoV-2 and at least one common cold coronavirus spike.

The protocol was immunoSEQ multiplex PCR, while the TCRdb copy is restricted to in-frame clones and leaves out a portion. The sample yields 25,000 to 30,000 clones, less than 85% seen once. The rearrangement joins TRBV19 to TRBJ2-4; no clear D. This sequence was found in a human donor in good health. Sequenced input: CD4+ T cells from PBMCs, cultured in vitro. CDR3 nucleotide sequence: TGTGCCAGTACTGACGACGGTAGAAACATTCAGTACTTC. Protein product: CASTDDGRNIQYF.